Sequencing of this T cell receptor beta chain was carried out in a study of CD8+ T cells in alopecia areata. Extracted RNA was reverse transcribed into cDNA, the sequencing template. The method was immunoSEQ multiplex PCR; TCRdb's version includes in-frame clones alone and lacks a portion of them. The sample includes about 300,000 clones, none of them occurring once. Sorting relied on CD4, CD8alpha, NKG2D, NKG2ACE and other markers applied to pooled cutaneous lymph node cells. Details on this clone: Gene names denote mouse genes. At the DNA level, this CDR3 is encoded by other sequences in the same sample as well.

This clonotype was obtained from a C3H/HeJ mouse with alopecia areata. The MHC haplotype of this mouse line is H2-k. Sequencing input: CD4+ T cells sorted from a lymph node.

The chain's CDR3 is CAWSLPGGYEQYF. The covered CDR3 bases are TGTGCCTGGAGTCTGCCTGGGGGGTAT. The V gene is TRBV31, the J gene TRBJ2-7, with TRBD2 matching 8 bases. The CDR3 end is not reached by the read, which stops 4 residues before it; the germline J gene fills it in. The V gene's germline CDR1 is GKSSPN and CDR2 SITVG. This CDR3 spans 13 amino acids.